This T cell receptor beta chain was captured by sequencing in a study of T-cell memory formation after mild COVID-19. This CDR3 has 11 amino acids. Between the trimmed V and J ends, which lost 4 bases and 8 bases, there was a span of 8 bases. Per the germline V gene, CDR1 is SEHNR and CDR2 is FQNEAQ (reference sequence). This clonotype was seen more than once but under ten times. Its antigen is still unknown. General observations from the study: Contracting clones, day 15 to 85, had balanced CD4/CD8, and later expanders favored CD4+.

MiXCR, applied by TCRdb to the 5' RACE reads, yields one record per CDR3 protein. Among under 110,000 distinct CDR3 sequences, about 17% were seen once, and the ten largest hold 28%. The rearrangement uses TRBV7-9 and TRBJ1-1, with D uncertain. Sequenced input: PBMCs or a T cell subset sorted from them (not recorded which). The sequence was obtained from an adult woman who had mild COVID-19 (a few samples of this study predate the infection). Cell type and time point are not known. The CDR3 DNA reads TGTGCCAGCAGCTATAGTCCGGAAGCTTTCTTT. It specifies CASSYSPEAFF.